A single sample is the source of the 9 T cell receptor beta chains below, sequenced in a study of Graves' ophthalmopathy and Graves' hyperthyroidism. Using RNA transcripts, the TCR beta CDR3 regions were amplified. Following a first-round RT-PCR that used HTBI primers, a second-round multiplex PCR was carried out. MiXCR was run by TCRdb on the multiplex PCR reads, yielding one entry per CDR3 protein. The sample lists about 230,000 distinct CDR3 sequences; around 45% were seen once. The sequencing sample was made of peripheral blood. The receptor set was obtained from an adult man with Graves' ophthalmopathy.

V and J are TRBV12-3 or TRBV12-4 and TRBJ1-5; weak D call: TRBD1 (6 bases). This CDR3 comprises 14 residues. Deletions cut 3 bases from V and 7 bases from J, with 13 bases between. DNA of the CDR3: TGTGCCAGCAGTTTGGGTCAGGGGACCCAGCCCCAGCATTTT. This gives the protein CASSLGQGTQPQHF.

The genes are TRBV7-9 and TRBJ2-7, with TRBD1 identical over 7 bases. V trimming: 4 bases; J trimming: 2 bases; junction bases outside the gene matches: 5. CDR1 SEHNR and CDR2 FQNEAQ come from the germline V gene (reference sequence). CDR3 length: 14 residues. The CDR3 coding sequence is TGTGCCAGCAGCTCCCGACAGGGCACCTACGAGCAGTACTTC. This codes for CASSSRQGTYEQYF.

The chain uses TRBV7-9 and TRBJ2-7, with TRBD2 matching 9 bases. V was clipped by 4 bases and J by 3 bases; unmatched bases: 4. This CDR3 comprises 14 residues. CDR1 is SEHNR, CDR2 FQNEAQ, per germline (reference sequence). Here the CDR3 DNA reads TGTGCCAGCAGCTCGACTAGCGGTAACTACGAGCAGTACTTC. Its translation: CASSSTSGNYEQYF.

This chain uses TRBV7-2 with TRBJ2-7; 10 bases fit TRBD1. The CDR3 has 18 residues. The V gene end was trimmed by 4 bases and the J gene end by 5 bases; junction bases not matched to a gene: 17. In germline, CDR1 is SGHTA, CDR2 FQGNSA. CDR3 in DNA: TGTGCCAGCAGCTCAATCGTTACAACGGGACAGGGGACCCACGAGCAGTACTTC. This gives the protein CASSSIVTTGQGTHEQYF.

This chain connects TRBV10-3 to TRBJ2-2, with D unclear. Germline CDR1 is ENHRY and CDR2 is SYGVKD. The V and J ends lost 2 bases and 1 base respectively, with 14 bases between them. The CDR3 is made up of 17 amino acids. This chain's CDR3 is CAISEPLIDGNTGELFF. As DNA, the CDR3 is TGTGCCATCAGTGAGCCCCTGATCGACGGGAACACCGGGGAGCTGTTTTTT.

As to this clonotype: This may be a read error, as it is one base from a much larger clone. This chain links TRBV20-1 with TRBJ1-1; a possible D gene is TRBD1 (5 bases). Germline loops: CDR1 DFQATT, CDR2 SNEGSKA (reference sequence). The CDR3 is made up of 14 amino acids. The CDR3 DNA reads TGCAGTGCTAGACCCGGGACGATGAACGCTGAAGCTTTCTTT. This sequence encodes CSARPGTMNAEAFF.

The gene calls are TRBV25-1 and TRBJ2-7, with 8 bases aligning to TRBD2. Germline CDR1 reads MGHDK; CDR2 reads SYGVNS. Trimming cost V 8 bases and J 6 bases; bases outside gene matches: 12. This CDR3 spans 14 amino acids. The CDR3: CASREGGLTCEQYF. The CDR3 DNA reads as TGTGCCAGCCGGGAGGGCGGGTTAACCTGCGAGCAGTACTTC.

This clonotype appeared a few times. CDR3 nucleotide sequence: TGTGCCAGCACTACCTTACAATATGGCTACACCTTC. Translation gives CASTTLQYGYTF. The rearrangement joins TRBV6-2 or TRBV6-3 to TRBJ1-2, with no clear D. Trimming stripped 7 bases from V and 5 bases from J, with 11 bases between. The CDR3 totals 12 residues. Per the germline V gene, CDR1 is MNHEY and CDR2 is SVGEGT.

The V and J genes are TRBV20-1 and TRBJ2-2, with 8 bases lining up with TRBD1. The CDR3 runs to 14 residues. With 0 bases clipped from V and 7 bases from J, the junction kept 4 bases outside the gene matches. CDR1 is DFQATT and CDR2 is SNEGSKA in the germline V gene (reference sequence). CDR3 coding DNA: TGCAGTGCTAGAGAAACAGGGGGGAGCGGGGAGCTGTTTTTT. Protein: CSARETGGSGELFF.